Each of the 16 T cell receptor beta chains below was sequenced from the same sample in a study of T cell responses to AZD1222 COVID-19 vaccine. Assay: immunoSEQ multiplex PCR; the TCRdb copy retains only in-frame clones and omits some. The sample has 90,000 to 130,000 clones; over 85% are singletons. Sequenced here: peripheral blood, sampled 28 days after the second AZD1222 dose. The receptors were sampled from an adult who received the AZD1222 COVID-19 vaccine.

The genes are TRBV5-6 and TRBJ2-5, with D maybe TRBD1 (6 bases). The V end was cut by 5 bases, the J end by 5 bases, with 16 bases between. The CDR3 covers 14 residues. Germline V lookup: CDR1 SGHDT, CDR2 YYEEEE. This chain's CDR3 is CASRNTGMGETQYF. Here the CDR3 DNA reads TGTGCCAGCAGGAATACAGGGATGGGCGAGACCCAGTACTTC.

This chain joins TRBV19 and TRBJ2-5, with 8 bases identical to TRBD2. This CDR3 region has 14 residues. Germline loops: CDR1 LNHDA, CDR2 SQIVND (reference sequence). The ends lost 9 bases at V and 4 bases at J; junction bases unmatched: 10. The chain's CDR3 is CASARGGRPETQYF. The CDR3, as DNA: TGTGCCAGCGCCCGGGGGGGGAGGCCAGAGACCCAGTACTTC.

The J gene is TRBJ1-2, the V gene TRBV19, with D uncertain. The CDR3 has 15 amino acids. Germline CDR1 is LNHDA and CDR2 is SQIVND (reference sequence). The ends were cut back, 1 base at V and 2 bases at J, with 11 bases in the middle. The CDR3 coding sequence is TGTGCCAGTAGTATAGCCCGGACGGGGAACTATGGCTACACCTTC. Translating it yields CASSIARTGNYGYTF.

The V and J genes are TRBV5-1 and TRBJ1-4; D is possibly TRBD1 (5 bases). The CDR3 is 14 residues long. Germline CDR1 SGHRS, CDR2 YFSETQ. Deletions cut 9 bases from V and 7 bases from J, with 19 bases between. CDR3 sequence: CANREGALGEKLFF. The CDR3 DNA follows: TGCGCCAACCGAGAAGGGGCTTTGGGTGAAAAACTGTTTTTT.

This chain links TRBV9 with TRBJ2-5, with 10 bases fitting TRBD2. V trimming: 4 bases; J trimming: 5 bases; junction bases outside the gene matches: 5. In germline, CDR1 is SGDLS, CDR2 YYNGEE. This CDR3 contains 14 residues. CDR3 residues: CASSISGGRETQYF. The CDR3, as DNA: TGTGCCAGCAGCATTAGCGGGGGGAGGGAGACCCAGTACTTC. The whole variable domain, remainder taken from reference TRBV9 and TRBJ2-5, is DSGVTQTPKHLITATGQRVTLRCSPRSGDLSVYWYQQSLDQGLQFLIQYYNGEERAKGNILERFSAQQFPDLHSELNLSSLELGDSALYFCASSISGGRETQYFGPGTRLLVL.

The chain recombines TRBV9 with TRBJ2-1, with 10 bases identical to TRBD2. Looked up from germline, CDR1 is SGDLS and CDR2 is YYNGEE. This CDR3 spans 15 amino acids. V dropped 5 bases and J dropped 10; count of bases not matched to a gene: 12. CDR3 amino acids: CASSLLGLAGVEQFF. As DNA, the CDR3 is TGTGCCAGCAGTCTTCTCGGGCTAGCGGGGGTCGAGCAGTTCTTC.

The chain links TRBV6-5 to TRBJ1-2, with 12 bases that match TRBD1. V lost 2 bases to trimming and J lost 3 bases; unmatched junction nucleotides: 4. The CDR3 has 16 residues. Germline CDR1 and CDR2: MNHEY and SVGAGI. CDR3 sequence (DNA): TGTGCCAGCAGTTACAGTGGGACAGGGGGCCACTATGGCTACACCTTC. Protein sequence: CASSYSGTGGHYGYTF.

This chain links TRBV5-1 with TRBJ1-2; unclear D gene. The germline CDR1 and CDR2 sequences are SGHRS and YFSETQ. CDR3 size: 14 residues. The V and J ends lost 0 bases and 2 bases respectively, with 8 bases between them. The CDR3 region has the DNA TGCGCCAGCAGCTTGGACGGCAGAAACTATGGCTACACCTTC. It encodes CASSLDGRNYGYTF.

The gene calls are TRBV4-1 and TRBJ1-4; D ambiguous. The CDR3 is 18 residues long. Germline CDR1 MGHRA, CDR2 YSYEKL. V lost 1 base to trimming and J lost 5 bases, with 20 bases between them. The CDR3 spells CASSQGPPIRYYNEKLFF. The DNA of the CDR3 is TGCGCCAGCAGCCAAGGGCCTCCAATAAGGTACTACAATGAAAAACTGTTTTTT.

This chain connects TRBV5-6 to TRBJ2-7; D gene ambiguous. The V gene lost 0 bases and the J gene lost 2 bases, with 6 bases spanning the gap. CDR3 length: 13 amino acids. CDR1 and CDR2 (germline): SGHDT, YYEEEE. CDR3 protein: CASSLEDAYEQYF. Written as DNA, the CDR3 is TGTGCCAGCAGCTTGGAAGACGCCTACGAGCAGTACTTC. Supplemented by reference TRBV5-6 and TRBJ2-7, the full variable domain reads DAGVTQSPTHLIKTRGQQVTLRCSPKSGHDTVSWYQQALGQGPQFIFQYYEEEERQRGNFPDRFSGHQFPNYSSELNVNALLLGDSALYLCASSLEDAYEQYFGPGTRLTVT.

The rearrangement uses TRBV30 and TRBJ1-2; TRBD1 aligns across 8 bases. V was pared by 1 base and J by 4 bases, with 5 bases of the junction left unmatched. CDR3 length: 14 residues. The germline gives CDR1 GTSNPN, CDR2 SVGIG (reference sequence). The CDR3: CAWSEGQATYGYTF. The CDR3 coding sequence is TGTGCCTGGAGTGAGGGACAGGCCACCTATGGCTACACCTTC.

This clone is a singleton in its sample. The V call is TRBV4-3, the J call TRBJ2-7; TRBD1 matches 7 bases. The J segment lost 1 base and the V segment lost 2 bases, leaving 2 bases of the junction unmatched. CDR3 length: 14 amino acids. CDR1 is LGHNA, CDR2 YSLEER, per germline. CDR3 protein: CASSQRQGSYEQYF. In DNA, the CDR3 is TGCGCCAGCAGCCAACGACAGGGTTCCTACGAGCAGTACTTC.

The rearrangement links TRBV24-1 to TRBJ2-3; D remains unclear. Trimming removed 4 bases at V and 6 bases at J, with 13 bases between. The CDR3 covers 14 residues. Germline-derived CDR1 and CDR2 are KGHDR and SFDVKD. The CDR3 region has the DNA TGTGCCACCAGTGACATTAGATGGGCTGATACGCAGTATTTT. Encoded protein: CATSDIRWADTQYF.

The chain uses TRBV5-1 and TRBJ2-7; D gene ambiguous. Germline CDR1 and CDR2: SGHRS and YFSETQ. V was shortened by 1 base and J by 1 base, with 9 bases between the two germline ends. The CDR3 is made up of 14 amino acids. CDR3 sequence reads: CASSLRHLSYEQYF. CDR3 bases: TGCGCCAGCAGCTTGCGCCACTTATCCTACGAGCAGTACTTC.

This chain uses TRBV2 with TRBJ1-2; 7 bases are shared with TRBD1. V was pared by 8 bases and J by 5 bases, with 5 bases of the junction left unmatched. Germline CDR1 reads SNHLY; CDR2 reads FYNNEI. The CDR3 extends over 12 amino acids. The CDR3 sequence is CASLGRGYGYTF. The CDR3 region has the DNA TGTGCCAGCCTCGGCAGGGGGTATGGCTACACCTTC.

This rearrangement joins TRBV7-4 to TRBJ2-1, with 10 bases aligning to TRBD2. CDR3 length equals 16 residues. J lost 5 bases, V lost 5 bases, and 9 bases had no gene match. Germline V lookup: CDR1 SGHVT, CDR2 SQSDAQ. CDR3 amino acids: CASSRAGTSDDNEQFF. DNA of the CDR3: TGTGCCAGCAGCAGAGCCGGGACTAGCGATGACAATGAGCAGTTCTTC.